A single sample is the source of the 21 T cell receptor beta chains below, sequenced in a study of cytomegalovirus exposure and HLA in healthy donors (dated by TCRdb to 2015 to 2018). Receptor libraries were prepared by the immunoSEQ multiplex PCR assay. For the multiplex PCR, a mixture combining 60 forward primers for TCR Vbeta segments and 13 reverse primers for TCR Jbeta segments was used. TCRdb stores this immuneACCESS table with in-frame sequences only. Part of the clones is absent; in the studies checked, under half of the shortfall reflects unresolved V genes, and no reason is known for the rest. The sample has about 190,000 clones on record, around nine tenths of them singletons. The top ten constitute 1.5% to 2% of the sample. The sample consisted of PBMCs. These TCRs come from a woman aged 18-29 years in good health and CMV-seronegative.

The rearrangement uses TRBV5-1 and TRBJ2-7; D might be TRBD2 (6 bases). The CDR3 is made up of 15 amino acids. V was cut by 4 bases and J by 6 bases, with 20 bases left in between. Germline CDR1 is SGHRS and CDR2 is YFSETQ. The CDR3 reads CASSIAGTGRAEQYF. CDR3 bases: TGCGCCAGCAGCATTGCCGGGACTGGAAGGGCCGAGCAGTACTTC.

This chain joins TRBV9 and TRBJ2-2; perhaps TRBD2 as D (6 bases). Germline V gene sequence: CDR1 SGDLS, CDR2 YYNGEE. Trimming stripped 4 bases from V and 3 bases from J, with 13 bases between. The CDR3 length is 15 residues. The CDR3 DNA sequence: TGTGCCAGCAGCCCCCGGGACTTCTACACCGGGGAGCTGTTTTTT. Its protein product is CASSPRDFYTGELFF.

This clone appeared once. V is TRBV2 and J is TRBJ2-2; 7 nucleotides line up with TRBD1. J was trimmed by 5 bases and V by 8 bases; bases with no gene match: 5. CDR3 length equals 13 residues. Germline CDR1 reads SNHLY; CDR2 reads FYNNEI. This CDR3 is CASGGQTTGELFF. The CDR3 coding sequence is TGTGCCAGCGGGGGACAGACTACCGGGGAGCTGTTTTTT.

The chain employs TRBV5-6 and TRBJ2-1, with 11 positions matching TRBD2. V lost 0 bases, J lost 0 bases, and 5 bases stayed unmatched. The CDR3 length is 18 residues. Looked up from germline, CDR1 is SGHDT and CDR2 is YYEEEE. The CDR3 protein is CASSLGSGGASSYNEQFF. CDR3 in DNA: TGTGCCAGCAGCTTGGGTAGCGGGGGGGCGAGCTCCTACAATGAGCAGTTCTTC.

This clone was seen a handful of times. This chain links TRBV7-9 with TRBJ2-1; D unclear. Germline V lookup: CDR1 SEHNR, CDR2 FQNEAQ (reference sequence). Trimming took off 1 base at V and 0 bases at J, with 7 bases between the two ends. The CDR3 contains 15 residues. The CDR3 protein is CASSLVISSYNEQFF. The CDR3 DNA reads as TGTGCCAGCAGCTTAGTAATTAGCTCCTACAATGAGCAGTTCTTC.

The V and J genes are TRBV15 and TRBJ2-3; TRBD2 matches 9 bases. The germline CDR1 and CDR2 sequences are LNHNV and YYDKDF (reference sequence). CDR3 length: 17 residues. V was clipped by 5 bases and J by 0 bases; unmatched bases: 9. The CDR3 spells CATSHGTSIPSTDTQYF. In DNA form, the CDR3 reads TGTGCCACCAGCCACGGGACTAGCATCCCTAGCACAGATACGCAGTATTTT.

V usage is TRBV7-2 and J usage is TRBJ2-5, with 14 positions matching TRBD2. Germline assignment: CDR1 SGHTA and CDR2 FQGNSA. CDR3 length: 17 amino acids. J lost 5 bases, V lost 1 base, and 6 bases had no gene match. The CDR3 DNA sequence: TGTGCCAGCAGCTTAGGACTAGCGGGAGGGCCTGGGGAGACCCAGTACTTC. Translation gives CASSLGLAGGPGETQYF.

The chain has TRBV19 and TRBJ1-4; D uncertain. The germline gives CDR1 LNHDA, CDR2 SQIVND (reference sequence). The V end lost 2 bases, the J end lost 7 bases, and 8 bases lay between the germline ends. There are 13 residues in the CDR3. The CDR3 coding sequence is TGTGCCAGTAGTATAAGACGGGGTGAAAAACTGTTTTTT. It encodes CASSIRRGEKLFF.

Turning to this clone: One junction end does not reproduce the germline sequence, and a read error may be involved. This chain links TRBV19 with TRBJ2-1; 9 bases are a match to TRBD2. Per the germline V gene, CDR1 is LNHDA and CDR2 is SQIVND (reference sequence). CDR3 length equals 15 residues. The CDR3 here is CASSVAGDSDNEQFF. Here the CDR3 DNA reads TGTGCCAGTAGTGTAGCGGGAGACTCCGACAATGAGCAGTTCTTC. The full variable domain, rest sourced from reference TRBV19 and TRBJ2-1, is DGGITQSPKYLFRKEGQNVTLSCEQNLNHDAMYWYRQDPGQGLRLIYYSQIVNDFQKGDIAEGYSVSREKKESFPLTVTSAQKNPTAFYLCASSVAGDSDNEQFFGPGTRLTVL.

The chain combines TRBV5-1 with TRBJ2-7; 8 bases are a match to TRBD1. This CDR3 comprises 13 residues. The germline gives CDR1 SGHRS, CDR2 YFSETQ. Trimming cost V 1 base and J 5 bases; bases outside gene matches: 2. Here the CDR3 DNA reads TGCGCCAGCAGCTTGAACAGGGGGGACGAGCAGTACTTC. This sequence encodes CASSLNRGDEQYF.

This clone came up many times. The chain carries TRBV6-4 and TRBJ2-1; 7 nucleotides match TRBD2. V lost 2 bases and J lost 5; bases outside the gene matches: 6. CDR1 and CDR2 (germline): MRHNA, SNTAGT. The CDR3 covers 15 residues. Here the CDR3 DNA reads TGTGCCAGCAGTGACGGGGTAGCGGGCCACAATGAGCAGTTCTTC. It codes for CASSDGVAGHNEQFF.

The chain joins TRBV7-9 to TRBJ2-1, with 7 positions matching TRBD2. This CDR3 comprises 16 residues. Losses at the gene ends were 5 bases for V and 5 bases for J; bases not matched to a gene: 12. Germline lookup yields CDR1 SEHNR and CDR2 FQNEAQ (reference sequence). CDR3 DNA sequence: TGTGCCAGCAGCCAGAGGGGCGGGAGAGGGAACAATGAGCAGTTCTTC. It specifies CASSQRGGRGNNEQFF.

The V and J genes are TRBV9 and TRBJ1-3; possible D gene TRBD1, 5 bases. Trimming left V 1 base short and J 0 bases short, with 11 bases between. The CDR3 has 16 residues. Germline CDR1 reads SGDLS; CDR2 reads YYNGEE. CDR3 loop: CASSVQGRTSGNTIYF. The CDR3 DNA is TGTGCCAGCAGCGTACAGGGCCGAACCTCTGGAAACACCATATATTTT.

The chain joins TRBV7-6 to TRBJ2-3, with TRBD2 matching 10 bases. Looked up from germline, CDR1 is SGHVS and CDR2 is FNYEAQ. V gave up 5 bases and J gave up 0 bases; unmatched junction bases: 5. The CDR3 has 16 amino acids. The CDR3 DNA follows: TGTGCCAGCAGCCACGCGACTAGCGGGAGCACAGATACGCAGTATTTT. As protein: CASSHATSGSTDTQYF. The complete variable domain, with remaining parts taken from reference TRBV7-6 and TRBJ2-3, reads GAGVSQSPRYKVTKRGQDVALRCDPISGHVSLYWYRQALGQGPEFLTYFNYEAQQDKSGLPNDRFSAERPEGSISTLTIQRTEQRDSAMYRCASSHATSGSTDTQYFGPGTRLTVL.

The chain is built from TRBV4-1 and TRBJ1-2, with 10 positions matching TRBD1. This CDR3 contains 17 residues. Trimming at V came to 4 bases and at J to 4 bases, leaving 12 bases not matched to a gene. CDR1 and CDR2 from the germline V gene are MGHRA and YSYEKL. The CDR3 loop is CASSRVPGTGVGYGYTF. CDR3 DNA: TGCGCCAGCAGCCGGGTACCGGGGACAGGGGTTGGCTATGGCTACACCTTC.

CDR3 bases: TGCGCCAGCAGCTTTATCGGTGACACTGAAGCTTTCTTT. This codes for CASSFIGDTEAFF. V gene TRBV5-1 combines with J gene TRBJ1-1; D gene ambiguous. The CDR3 totals 13 residues. Germline CDR1 is SGHRS and CDR2 is YFSETQ. The V end lost 2 bases, the J end lost 3 bases, and 8 bases lay between the germline ends.

The chain is built from TRBV9 and TRBJ2-7, with TRBD2 matching over 7 bases. Germline V gene data show CDR1 as SGDLS and CDR2 as YYNGEE. V trimming: 4 bases; J trimming: 2 bases; junction bases outside the gene matches: 6. The CDR3 loop spans 14 amino acids. The chain's CDR3 is CASSPVAGAYEQYF. CDR3 sequence (DNA): TGTGCCAGCAGCCCTGTCGCGGGAGCCTACGAGCAGTACTTC.

This clone has just one count. The rearrangement links TRBV5-1 to TRBJ2-5; TRBD2 agrees at 11 bases. In germline, CDR1 is SGHRS, CDR2 YFSETQ. The trim removed 1 base at V and 5 bases at J, leaving 7 bases unmatched. This CDR3 has 16 residues. The CDR3 sequence is CASSLRLAGWDETQYF. For the CDR3, the DNA is TGCGCCAGCAGCTTGAGACTAGCGGGATGGGATGAGACCCAGTACTTC.

This chain connects TRBV28 to TRBJ2-2, with 9 bases fitting TRBD1. This CDR3 is 16 amino acids long. The germline gives CDR1 MDHEN, CDR2 SYDVKM. V was clipped by 3 bases and J by 5 bases; unmatched bases: 7. Here the CDR3 DNA reads TGTGCCAGCAGTTTTTCCGGGACAGGGTATACCGGGGAGCTGTTTTTT. The encoded protein is CASSFSGTGYTGELFF.

V and J are TRBV7-2 and TRBJ2-7; 10 bases fit TRBD1. The CDR3 is 13 residues long. The V gene's germline CDR1 is SGHTA and CDR2 FQGNSA. V shed 5 bases, J shed 4 bases, and the junction held 2 bases outside the gene matches. CDR3 sequence reads: CASSGTGAYEQYF. CDR3 DNA: TGTGCCAGCAGCGGGACAGGGGCTTACGAGCAGTACTTC. Supplemented by reference TRBV7-2 and TRBJ2-7, the full variable domain reads GAGVSQSPSNKVTEKGKDVELRCDPISGHTALYWYRQSLGQGLEFLIYFQGNSAPDKSGLPSDRFSAERTGGSVSTLTIQRTQQEDSAVYLCASSGTGAYEQYFGPGTRLTVT.

The V and J genes are TRBV6-1 and TRBJ1-2, with 8 bases identical to TRBD1. This CDR3 region has 15 residues. Trimming removed 3 bases from V and 0 bases from J; junction bases left unmatched: 3. Germline lookup yields CDR1 MNHNS and CDR2 SASEGT. CDR3 amino acids: CASSDWTGPNYGYTF. CDR3 nucleotides: TGTGCCAGCAGTGATTGGACAGGGCCTAACTATGGCTACACCTTC.